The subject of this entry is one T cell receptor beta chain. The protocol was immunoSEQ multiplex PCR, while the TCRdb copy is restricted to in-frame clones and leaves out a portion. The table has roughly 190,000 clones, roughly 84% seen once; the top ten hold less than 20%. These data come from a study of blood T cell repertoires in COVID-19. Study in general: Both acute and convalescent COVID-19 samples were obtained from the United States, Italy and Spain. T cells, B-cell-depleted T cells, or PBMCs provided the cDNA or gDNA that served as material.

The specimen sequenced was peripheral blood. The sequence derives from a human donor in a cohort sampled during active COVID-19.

Written as DNA, the CDR3 is TGTGCCAGCAGCGTAGCGGGGGAGGGCTATGGCTACACCTTC. Protein: CASSVAGEGYGYTF. The chain employs TRBV9 and TRBJ1-2; TRBD1 is a possible D gene (5 bases). V was cut by 0 bases and J by 4 bases, with 10 bases left in between. This CDR3 is built from 14 residues. Per germline, CDR1 SGDLS and CDR2 YYNGEE.